This T cell receptor (beta chain) was profiled in a study of T cell repertoires in cytomegalovirus infection. Study-level background: HLA-B-restricted CMV epitopes that are well studied were used alongside recently identified HLA-C-restricted ones. Carrying CMV and the relevant HLA type showed in public TCR beta signatures.

With regard to this clonotype: The antigen is not known.

CDR1 and CDR2 (germline): MNHNS, SASEGT. CDR3 size: 15 residues. V was pared by 6 bases and J by 1 base, with 15 bases between. TCRdb recomputed calls from the reads with MiXCR, one row per CDR3 protein. The data contain about 920,000 distinct CDR3 sequences, less than 40% of them seen just once; the ten biggest clones take up around 15%. This sample comprised cultured CD8+ T cells from PBMCs, obtained from culture after CMV antigen stimulation. The V gene is TRBV6-1, the J gene TRBJ1-1, with a possible D match to TRBD1 (5 bases). The origin of this receptor is a human donor in good health (CMV status not recorded). Some clones in this sample may be carry-over from other donors' samples. CDR3: CASRGFQGANTEAFF. CDR3 DNA sequence: TGTGCCAGCAGAGGTTTTCAGGGTGCGAACACTGAAGCTTTCTTT.